This TCR beta chain derives from a study of cytomegalovirus exposure and HLA in healthy donors. V gave up 5 bases and J gave up 6 bases, with 15 bases separating them. CDR3 size: 14 residues. The germline V gene has CDR1 SGHRS and CDR2 YFSETQ. The study ran its PCR with 60 Vbeta and 13 Jbeta primers. TCRdb's table, derived via immunoSEQ multiplex PCR, lists solely in-frame clones and lacks some. The sample has some 190,000 clones; 65% to 80% are singletons. The TCR was taken from a woman aged 40 to 50 in good health and CMV-seronegative. Sequenced material: PBMCs. The rearrangement joins TRBV5-1 to TRBJ1-3; no definite D call. DNA for the CDR3: TGCGCCAGCAGACTAGGCCAGGATTCAAACACCATATATTTT. Its translation is CASRLGQDSNTIYF. Full variable domain (rest looked up from reference TRBV5-1 and TRBJ1-3): KAGVTQTPRYLIKTRGQQVTLSCSPISGHRSVSWYQQTPGQGLQFLFEYFSETQRNKGNFPGRFSGRQFSNSRSEMNVSTLELGDSALYLCASRLGQDSNTIYFGEGSWLTVV.